The 14 T cell receptor beta chains given below trace back to one sample, sequenced in a study of blood T cell repertoires in COVID-19. Using immunoSEQ multiplex PCR, the repertoire was profiled, and TCRdb retains in-frame clones only, with some absent. There are roughly 73,000 clones in the sample; under 95% occur only once, and approximately 1.5% lies in the top ten. Sequencing was carried out using peripheral blood. These receptors came from a man aged 45-65 years with acute or convalescent COVID-19.

CDR3 residues: CASSTRGTSSGNTIYF. The CDR3 region has the DNA TGTGCCAGCAGCACCCGTGGGACATCGTCTGGAAACACCATATATTTT. The rearrangement joins TRBV7-9 to TRBJ1-3, with D maybe TRBD1 (6 bases). The CDR3 has 16 residues. The germline V and J ends were trimmed by 5 bases and 1 base, with 15 bases remaining between them. CDR1 SEHNR and CDR2 FQNEAQ come from the germline V gene (reference sequence).

The rearrangement uses TRBV11-2 and TRBJ1-3; 7 nucleotides agree with TRBD1. Per germline, CDR1 SGHAT and CDR2 FQNNGV. After removal of 3 bases from V and 0 bases from J, the junction contained 8 bases not matched to a gene. This CDR3 region has 17 residues. The CDR3 nucleotides read TGTGCCAGCAGCTTTTTTACAGGGGAGGCCTCTGGAAACACCATATATTTT. It yields the protein CASSFFTGEASGNTIYF.

The V gene is TRBV11-2, the J gene TRBJ2-7; a weak D match, TRBD1 (6 bases). The germline V gene has CDR1 SGHAT and CDR2 FQNNGV. Trimming cost V 1 base and J 0 bases, with 10 bases left between them. The CDR3 extends over 15 amino acids. The DNA of the CDR3 is TGTGCCAGCAGCTTAGGTAGGGGGAGCTCCTACGAGCAGTACGTC. It is translated as CASSLGRGSSYEQYV.

This sequence joins TRBV9 and TRBJ1-5, with D unresolved. V gave up 4 bases and J gave up 3 bases, with 11 bases separating them. CDR1 and CDR2 from the germline V gene are SGDLS and YYNGEE. This CDR3 contains 14 residues. The CDR3 sequence: CASSSGLVNQPQHF. The CDR3 coding sequence is TGTGCCAGCAGCTCAGGCCTCGTCAATCAGCCCCAGCATTTT. Based on the CDR3 plus reference TRBV9 and TRBJ1-5, the full variable domain is DSGVTQTPKHLITATGQRVTLRCSPRSGDLSVYWYQQSLDQGLQFLIQYYNGEERAKGNILERFSAQQFPDLHSELNLSSLELGDSALYFCASSSGLVNQPQHFGDGTRLSIL.

This clone showed up just a few times. The CDR3: CASRRVQSRALDNEQFF. CDR3 coding DNA: TGCGCCAGCAGGAGGGTGCAGTCCAGAGCCCTCGACAATGAGCAGTTCTTC. V is TRBV4-1 and J is TRBJ2-1, with a tentative D call TRBD2 (5 bases). V lost 6 bases to trimming and J lost 5 bases, with 23 bases between them. This CDR3 region has 17 residues. From germline, CDR1 is MGHRA and CDR2 YSYEKL.

The chain carries TRBV28 and TRBJ1-6; perhaps TRBD1 as D (5 bases). CDR3 length: 15 residues. CDR1 MDHEN and CDR2 SYDVKM come from the germline V gene. V gave up 5 bases and J gave up 10 bases, with 18 bases separating them. The CDR3 region is CASSPPVGGGSPLHF. The CDR3 DNA is TGTGCCAGCAGTCCCCCGGTCGGGGGTGGCTCACCCCTCCACTTT.

The V gene is TRBV7-2, the J gene TRBJ2-5; 7 bases map to TRBD2. V dropped 5 bases and J dropped 9; count of bases not matched to a gene: 9. The CDR3 covers 13 residues. Germline V lookup: CDR1 SGHTA, CDR2 FQGNSA. The CDR3 protein is CASSPGTTQAQYF. As DNA, the CDR3 is TGTGCCAGCAGCCCAGGGACTACGCAGGCCCAGTACTTC. The variable domain in full, completed from reference TRBV7-2 and TRBJ2-5, reads GAGVSQSPSNKVTEKGKDVELRCDPISGHTALYWYRQSLGQGLEFLIYFQGNSAPDKSGLPSDRFSAERTGGSVSTLTIQRTQQEDSAVYLCASSPGTTQAQYFGPGTRLLVL.

The CDR3 sequence is CASSSTGTGDIQYF. For the CDR3, the DNA is TGTGCCAGCAGCTCGACCGGGACAGGGGACATTCAGTACTTC. The rearrangement links TRBV7-2 to TRBJ2-4; 10 bases are a match to TRBD1. The CDR3 runs 14 residues. From germline, CDR1 is SGHTA and CDR2 FQGNSA. Germline trimming cut 4 bases from V and 8 bases from J; bases unmatched to any gene: 5.

The rearrangement joins TRBV18 to TRBJ1-5, with 8 bases fitting TRBD1. The germline CDR1 and CDR2 sequences are KGHSH and LQKENI. V shed 6 bases, J shed 5 bases, and the junction held 9 bases outside the gene matches. This CDR3 contains 15 residues. CDR3 sequence: CASSDGQGSHQPQHF. The CDR3 nucleotides read TGTGCCAGCTCCGACGGACAGGGTTCCCATCAGCCCCAGCATTTT.

This clone was counted once. This chain joins TRBV11-3 and TRBJ2-1, with D tentatively TRBD2 (6 bases). The CDR3 has 16 amino acids. Per the germline V gene, CDR1 is SGHNT and CDR2 is YENEEA. V lost 2 bases to trimming and J lost 6 bases, with 17 bases between them. CDR3 DNA sequence: TGTGCCAGCAGCTTACTAGCGAACTCGGTGGGCAATGAGCAGTTCTTC. This gives the protein CASSLLANSVGNEQFF. Drawing the rest from reference TRBV11-3 and TRBJ2-1, the complete variable domain is EAGVVQSPRYKIIEKKQPVAFWCNPISGHNTLYWYLQNLGQGPELLIRYENEEAVDDSQLPKDRFSAERLKGVDSTLKIQPAELGDSAVYLCASSLLANSVGNEQFFGPGTRLTVL.

The gene calls are TRBV7-8 and TRBJ1-5; D gene ambiguous. Trimming cost V 1 base and J 4 bases, with 5 bases left between them. This CDR3 has 13 residues. Germline V gene lookup returns CDR1 SGHVS and CDR2 FQNEAQ. As DNA, the CDR3 is TGTGCCAGCAGCTTAGTTCGGAATCAGCCCCAGCATTTT. Translation: CASSLVRNQPQHF.

V usage is TRBV5-1 and J usage is TRBJ1-1; the D gene is possibly TRBD1 (5 bases). The germline CDR1 and CDR2 sequences are SGHRS and YFSETQ. Trimming pared 1 base from V and 0 bases from J, leaving 13 bases between. The CDR3 extends over 16 amino acids. The chain's CDR3 is CASSLSGLIMNTEAFF. In nucleotides, the CDR3 is TGCGCCAGCAGCTTGTCAGGGTTGATCATGAACACTGAAGCTTTCTTT.

V and J are TRBV7-2 and TRBJ1-6, with D maybe TRBD1 (6 bases). CDR1 and CDR2 (germline): SGHTA, FQGNSA. This CDR3 is built from 14 residues. V was shortened by 4 bases and J by 7 bases, with 11 bases between the two germline ends. CDR3 residues: CASSYRVGNSPLHF. The DNA of the CDR3 is TGTGCCAGCAGCTACAGGGTAGGAAATTCACCCCTCCACTTT.

The V gene is TRBV9, the J gene TRBJ1-4, with D maybe TRBD1 (6 bases). There are 15 residues in the CDR3. V gave up 4 bases and J gave up 5 bases, with 15 bases separating them. The germline gives CDR1 SGDLS, CDR2 YYNGEE. The CDR3 DNA reads as TGTGCCAGCAGCATCTATGGACAGCGGAATGAAAAACTGTTTTTT. Translation: CASSIYGQRNEKLFF.